The source of this TCR beta chain is a study of PD-1 blockade in classical Hodgkin lymphoma. With no exception, relapse followed autologous stem cell transplantation in all patients, and brentuximab vedotin exposure varied. Notes on the study in general: A significant rise in TCR diversity was seen by C4D1 for CD4+ cells but not for CD8+ cells. Baseline diversity resembling that of newly diagnosed patients was seen in complete responders.

Some clones are missing from TCRdb's copy, which holds only in-frame ones; the method was immunoSEQ multiplex PCR. The sample shows 20,000 to 25,000 clones, 65% to 80% of them seen only once. As for this clone: Its antigen is as yet unknown.

Unmatched junction bases numbered 5, after V lost 1 base and J lost 3 bases. Germline V gene data show CDR1 as SEHNR and CDR2 as FQNEAQ (reference sequence). CDR3 length: 15 residues. The rearrangement joins TRBV7-9 to TRBJ2-5; 7 bases are shared with TRBD1. This specimen consisted of peripheral blood mononuclear cells (PBMCs), obtained before the second cycle of nivolumab. The sequence was collected from a human donor with classical Hodgkin lymphoma. For the CDR3, the DNA is TGTGCCAGCAGCTTAGGCTCAGGGGGTGAAGAGACCCAGTACTTC. Its protein is CASSLGSGGEETQYF.